A selection of T cell receptor beta chains follows, all from one sample in a study of identical twins. TCRdb reprocessed the 5' RACE reads via MiXCR and lists one record per CDR3 protein. This table holds some 1,600,000 distinct CDR3 sequences, about 31% found once. Sequencing used cord blood. These receptors all stem from a newborn girl in good health. Each CDR3 is given with its conserved first and last residue. A D gene is named only where the DNA matches it firmly. Clone size, where shown, is once, few, many, or a class for clones that have expanded.

v_gene	j_gene	abundance	d_gene	CDR3nt	CDR3aa
TRBV5-5	TRBJ2-7	NA	TRBD2	TGTGCCAGCAGCTTTGGTAGCGGGGGCCTTAGCTCCTACGAGCAGTACTTC	CASSFGSGGLSSYEQYF
TRBV11-2	TRBJ2-2	few	NA	TGTGCCAGCATCGGGTCCGGGGAGCTGTTTTTT	CASIGSGELFF
TRBV29-1	TRBJ2-1	NA	TRBD2	TGCAGCGTTGTGGCGGGGGGCACCTACAATGAGCAGTTCTTC	CSVVAGGTYNEQFF
TRBV12-3/TRBV12-4	TRBJ1-4	few	NA	TGTGCCAGCAGCCTTTTGGGTACAGGGCGCGGCAATGAAAAACTGTTTTTT	CASSLLGTGRGNEKLFF
TRBV20-1	TRBJ2-5	NA	NA	TGCAGTGCCGTCCGGACGGCCCAAGAGACCCAGTACTTC	CSAVRTAQETQYF
TRBV3-1	TRBJ1-6	few	NA	TGTGCCAGCAGCCTGGCAGCCTCAAATTCACCCCTCCACTTT	CASSLAASNSPLHF
TRBV20-1	TRBJ2-7	few	TRBD2	TGCAGTGGGAGCCCGACTAGCGGGATCCACGAGCAGTACTTC	CSGSPTSGIHEQYF
TRBV20-1	TRBJ2-3	few	NA	TGCAGTGCTAGTCAGGGACTCACTTACACAGATACGCAGTATTTT	CSASQGLTYTDTQYF
TRBV20-1	TRBJ2-4	NA	NA	TGCAGTGCTAGAGATGGGACTTGCGGGACCCAAAACTACAATGAGCAGTACTTC	CSARDGTCGTQNYNEQYF
TRBV5-1	TRBJ2-3	NA	NA	TGCGCCAGCAGCCCCACCACGGTTTTGGTAGCGCGGGGCACAGATACGCAGTATTTT	CASSPTTVLVARGTDTQYF
TRBV11-3	TRBJ2-1	NA	NA	TGTGCCAGCAGCCGCGCTTTCAATGAGCAGTTCTTC	CASSRAFNEQFF
TRBV12-3/TRBV12-4	TRBJ2-7	NA	TRBD2	TGTGCCAGCAGTCTTCCTCCGACTAGCGGGGGGTTGTACGAGCAGTACTTC	CASSLPPTSGGLYEQYF
TRBV6-1	TRBJ1-3	NA	TRBD1	TGTGCCAGCAGTCCTACAGTGGGGACAGGGGGCTCTGGAAACACCATATATTTT	CASSPTVGTGGSGNTIYF
TRBV6-1	TRBJ2-7	NA	TRBD1	TGTGCCAGCGAACTTAGGACAGGGGGCTACAATGAGCAGTACTTC	CASELRTGGYNEQYF
TRBV27	TRBJ2-5	NA	TRBD1	TGTGCCAGCAGCGCGGACAGGGGGTTGTTTGATGAGCAGTACTTC	CASSADRGLFDEQYF
TRBV20-1	TRBJ1-4	NA	TRBD1	TGCAGTGCTAGAGATCCCGGACAGGGGGCTTCTAATGAAAAACTGTTTTTT	CSARDPGQGASNEKLFF
TRBV6-1	TRBJ2-3	few	TRBD1	TGTGCCACAAGCGGGACAGGGCGTGATACGCAGTATTTT	CATSGTGRDTQYF
TRBV27	TRBJ2-7	NA	TRBD1	TGTGCCAGCAGTTCGGACCGGACAGGGATCAATGAGCAGTACTTC	CASSSDRTGINEQYF
TRBV7-2	TRBJ2-5	NA	NA	TGTGCCAGCAGCTTAGTTCCGCGGGGGCCACCAGGGGAGCAGTACTTC	CASSLVPRGPPGEQYF
TRBV7-2	TRBJ2-7	NA	TRBD2	TGTGCCAGCAGCCCAAGGACTAGCGGGCCCGCGAGCTCCTACGAGCAGTACTTC	CASSPRTSGPASSYEQYF
TRBV20-1	TRBJ2-7	few	TRBD1	TGCAGTGCTAGAGACCGACAGGGGGCGTACGAGCAGTACTTC	CSARDRQGAYEQYF
TRBV24-1	TRBJ2-2	NA	TRBD1	TGTGCCACCAGTGATTTGATTTACGGGACAGGCACCGGGGAGCTGTTTTTT	CATSDLIYGTGTGELFF
TRBV28	TRBJ2-7	few	NA	TGTGCCAGCAGTCAGTTCAGCGGATTGTTCGGCGACGAGCAGTACTTC	CASSQFSGLFGDEQYF
TRBV5-1	TRBJ1-1	NA	NA	TGCGCCAGCAGCTTGGAGAGGAACAGGCTCTCGAACACTGAAGCTTTCTTT	CASSLERNRLSNTEAFF
TRBV20-1	TRBJ1-2	NA	NA	TGCAGTGCGCAACCGGGACTTCGGGACTATGGCTACACCTTC	CSAQPGLRDYGYTF
TRBV12-3/TRBV12-4	TRBJ2-3	many	TRBD2	TGTGCCAGCAGTTTAGCCCCTAGCGGAGCCACAGATACGCAGTATTTT	CASSLAPSGATDTQYF
TRBV20-1	TRBJ2-3	NA	TRBD2	TGCAGTGCTAGATTGCGGGGGGCGCTCACAGATACGCAGTATTTT	CSARLRGALTDTQYF
TRBV10-2	TRBJ2-1	NA	TRBD2	TGCGCCAGCAGGTCCGGGACTAGCGGAACCAATGAGCAGTTCTTC	CASRSGTSGTNEQFF
TRBV12-3/TRBV12-4	TRBJ2-7	NA	TRBD2	TGTGCCAGCAGTGCCCCGGGGGGGGCCTACGAGCAGTACTTC	CASSAPGGAYEQYF
TRBV29-1	TRBJ1-1	NA	NA	TGCAGCGCGAAGGCAGCCTCTAAAAACACTGAAGCTTTCTTT	CSAKAASKNTEAFF
TRBV7-9	TRBJ1-1	NA	NA	TGTGCCAGCAGCCAATTATCCTCCGCTGAAGCTTTCTTT	CASSQLSSAEAFF
TRBV7-6	TRBJ1-5	NA	NA	TGTGCCAGCAAGGTCAGGCAGCCCCAGCATTTT	CASKVRQPQHF
TRBV5-1	TRBJ2-3	few	TRBD1	TGCGCCAGCAGCTTCAGGACAGGGGCTAGCACAGATACGCAGTATTTT	CASSFRTGASTDTQYF
TRBV2	TRBJ2-3	many	NA	TGTGCCAACGGACAGGGAGGGACAGATACGCAGTATTTT	CANGQGGTDTQYF
TRBV6-2/TRBV6-3	TRBJ2-3	NA	TRBD2	TGTGCCAGCACCGGACTAGCCTCCGGTAATACGCAGTATTTT	CASTGLASGNTQYF
TRBV10-3	TRBJ2-7	NA	NA	TGTGCCATCAGTGAGGTGGGATACGAGCAGTACTTC	CAISEVGYEQYF
TRBV20-1	TRBJ1-1	few	TRBD1	TGCAGTGCTAGGGCCGGACAGGGGCTTGAAGCTTTCTTT	CSARAGQGLEAFF
TRBV9	TRBJ2-1	NA	TRBD2	TGTGCCAGCAGCGAGACTAGCGGGATACGGACCTACAATGAGCAGTTCTTC	CASSETSGIRTYNEQFF
TRBV6-1	TRBJ2-7	NA	TRBD2	TGTGCCAGCATATCCCACCGGCTAGCGGGAGAGACCCTGTACTTC	CASISHRLAGETLYF
TRBV2	TRBJ2-7	few	NA	TGTGCCAGCAGGCAAGATGGAGGGGGAGAGCAGTACTTC	CASRQDGGGEQYF
TRBV9	TRBJ2-5	NA	TRBD2	TGTGCCAGCAGCGCAGGGCCCGGGACTAGATCATGGGAGACCCAGTACTTC	CASSAGPGTRSWETQYF
TRBV5-1	TRBJ2-1	many	NA	TGCGCCAGCAGCTCCTGGGACAATGAGCAGTTCTTC	CASSSWDNEQFF